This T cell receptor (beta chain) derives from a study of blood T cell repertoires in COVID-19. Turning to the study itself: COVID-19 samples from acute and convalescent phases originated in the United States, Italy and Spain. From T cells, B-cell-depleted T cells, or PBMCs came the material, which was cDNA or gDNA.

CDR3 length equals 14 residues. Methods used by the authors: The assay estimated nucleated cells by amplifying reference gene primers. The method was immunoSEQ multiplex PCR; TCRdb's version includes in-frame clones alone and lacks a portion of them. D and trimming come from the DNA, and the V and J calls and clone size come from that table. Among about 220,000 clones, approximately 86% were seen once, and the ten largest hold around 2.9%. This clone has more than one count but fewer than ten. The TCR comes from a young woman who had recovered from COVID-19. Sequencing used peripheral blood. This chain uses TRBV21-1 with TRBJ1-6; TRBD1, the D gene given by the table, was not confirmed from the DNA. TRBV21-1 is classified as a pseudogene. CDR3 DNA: TGTGCCAGCAGCAAAGAACAGGGGAATTCACCCCTCCACTTT. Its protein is CASSKEQGNSPLHF.